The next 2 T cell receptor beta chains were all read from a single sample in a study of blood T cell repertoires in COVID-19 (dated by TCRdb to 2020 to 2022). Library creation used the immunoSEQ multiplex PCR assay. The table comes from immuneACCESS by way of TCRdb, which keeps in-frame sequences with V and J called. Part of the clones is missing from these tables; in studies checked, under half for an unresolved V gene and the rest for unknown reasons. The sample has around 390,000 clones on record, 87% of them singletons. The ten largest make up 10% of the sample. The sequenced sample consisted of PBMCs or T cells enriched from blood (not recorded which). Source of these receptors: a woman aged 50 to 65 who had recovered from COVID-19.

The CDR3 DNA is TGTGCCAGCAGCGGGACAGGGTTGGACAATGAGCAGTTCTTC. Its translation is CASSGTGLDNEQFF. The chain recombines TRBV2 with TRBJ2-1; TRBD1 matches at 9 bases. Losses at the gene ends were 6 bases for V and 5 bases for J; bases not matched to a gene: 5. This CDR3 is 14 amino acids long. Germline assignment: CDR1 SNHLY and CDR2 FYNNEI.

The CDR3 DNA reads TGTGCCACCAGCAGAGATCTCGGGACAGGGGTTTCAGTCGGTGAAAAACTGTTTTTT. It is translated as CATSRDLGTGVSVGEKLFF. The genes are TRBV15 and TRBJ1-4; the match to TRBD1 covers 10 bases. Germline-derived CDR1 and CDR2 are LNHNV and YYDKDF (reference sequence). CDR3 length equals 19 residues. With V trimmed by 0 bases and J by 7 bases, 14 bases remained unmatched.